The clone carrying this TCR beta chain was seen a few times. The antigen remains undetermined. The data originate from a study of T cell repertoires in cytomegalovirus infection. Study as a whole: HLA-C-restricted CMV epitopes, recently identified, and well-studied HLA-B-restricted ones were used by the study. Shared public TCR beta signatures pointed to both CMV infection and a matching HLA type. Overall study results and limits: Summed frequency of public TCR beta families distinguished CMV carriers with the relevant HLA.

The CDR3 has 14 residues. V lost 4 bases, J lost 1 base, and 8 bases lay in between. The germline V gene encodes CDR1 KGHDR and CDR2 SFDVKD. One entry per CDR3 protein, called by TCRdb with MiXCR from the reads. The sample has 640,000 or so distinct CDR3 sequences, around a third seen once. The receptor was isolated from a human donor in good health (CMV status not recorded). Some clones in this sample may be carry-over from other donors' samples. Source: cultured PBMCs, taken from culture after CMV antigen stimulation. The V call is TRBV24-1, the J call TRBJ2-3; no clear D gene. The CDR3 here is CATSDPRGTDTQYF. CDR3 nucleotides: TGTGCCACCAGTGACCCCCGGGGCACAGATACGCAGTATTTT.